This T cell receptor (beta chain) was profiled in a study of blood T cells in healthy people across ages (dated by TCRdb to 2015 to 2017). At the level of the whole study: In model experiments, roughly one uniquely barcoded TCR beta cDNA molecule per two T cells was captured by template switching. Four age groups were formed from the donors: young (average about 15 years), middle-aged (approximately 39), aged (62) and long-lived (around 82). For two donors (one aged 18 to 29 and one aged 80 or older), the study analyzed two additional independent replicas of 1 million unique cDNA reads from the same blood draw. To track age-related changes in TCR beta repertoire diversity, the study relied on deep sequencing normalized with unique cDNA molecular identifiers. To avoid experimental bias, donors of different ages were distributed randomly across sequencing lanes.

Library preparation employed 5' RACE. These reads were obtained on an Illumina HiSeq 2500. A second roughly 6 to 12 cycle PCR used a sample-barcoded 5' primer and a J-beta primer mix. A template-switch 5' adaptor carrying 12 random nucleotides introduced a unique molecular identifier onto each TCR beta cDNA molecule. Each sample yielded at least 2.5 million CDR3-containing paired-end reads. All of the RNA was converted into first-strand cDNA using the Mint cDNA synthesis kit, with a TRBC-specific oligonucleotide serving as the primer. All cDNA was treated with uracil-DNA glycosylase and then went through a first 18-cycle PCR with the universal primers M1SS and BC2_uni_R. The study's own analysis went as follows. Normalization of each sample was performed by random selection of 1 million high-quality reads, each carrying a distinct molecular identifier. Instead of being binned into consensus sequences, reads with shared molecular identifiers were discarded. MiTCR, set to a Q25 quality threshold and the strictest error-elimination algorithm, was used for CDR3 identification, clonotype clustering and error correction. A nonparametric unseen species model with Euler transformation was used to estimate lower-bound total TCR beta diversity. TCRdb cleaned the public reads at Q25 with fastp, built clones with MiXCR and kept in-frame beta chains. Rows are combined by CDR3 protein, so each entry shows the most common genes and DNA. TCRdb's processing, not the authors' own work, is the source of the V and J calls. The sample table shows 1.6 million or so distinct CDR3 sequences, and roughly 32% are seen once. Around 11% of the sample goes to the ten largest clones.

Study-wide conclusions, independent of this receptor: A strong correlation was found between observed TCR beta diversity and the percentage of naive T cells measured by flow cytometry. Because profiling used bulk unsorted PBMCs, naive and antigen-experienced compartments could not be compared conclusively. The long-lived group showed more naive CD4+ T cells, fewer expanded clones and increased TCR diversity than the aged group, suggesting age selection. Estimates of total diversity from one million sequenced T cells were regarded as lower bounds and underestimates. Observed TCR beta diversity per million T cells fell roughly linearly with age, and a significant reduction was already apparent by age roughly 41. Donor CMV infection status was unknown, potentially confounding age-related changes in expanded clonotypes.

The donors were 40 or so Caucasian individuals from Russia, aged about 6 to 100 years, who were systemically healthy. Approximately 10 milliliters of peripheral blood were collected from each donor into EDTA-treated Vacutainer tubes. Ficoll-Paque density-gradient centrifugation was used to isolate PBMCs, with at least 6.5 million per sample. Trizol reagent was used to extract total RNA from PBMCs, with at least 5.5 micrograms per sample. For every donor, an aliquot of PBMCs went through flow cytometry to measure the percentages of naive CD45RAhigh/CD27high T cells. Including the terminal cysteine and phenylalanine, the CDR3 comprises 13 residues. Solely the CDR3 DNA is kept, with 39 bases framed from the first base. Clipping removes 0 bases from V and 11 bases from J, with 4 as the unmatched junction base count. Based on the germline V gene, the CDR1 and CDR2 sequences are MNHEY and SVGAGI. Concerning this clonotype: Its recognized antigen is unknown. Base qualities are not at hand, and no much larger clone is one base apart.

The sequence was obtained from a young woman in good health. The chain is encoded by TRBV6-5 joined to TRBJ2-7, and 10 bases in between align with TRBD1. Material: blood. The DNA reads TGTGCCAGCAGTTACTCGGGACAGGGGTTGGAGTACTTC. The resulting protein is CASSYSGQGLEYF.